Included here is one TCR beta chain sequence, with context. In this sample, this clonotype turned up once. Its antigen is unknown. Per-base qualities were not stored, and no clone one base away is much larger. One read represents weak support. Genomic DNA was used as template for profiling of TCR beta VDJ combinations and CDR3 sequences. TCR repertoire sequencing was run on an Illumina HiSeq 2000. The authors' pipeline ran thus. TRBV/TRBJ rearrangement plots, CDR3 size and DJ length profiles, and Simpson's diversity index were used to evaluate the repertoires. The most abundant DNA sequence in the deep sequencing data was defined as the immunodominant clone. CDR3 amino acid sequences were screened for sharing across subjects and compared with published repertoires and the VDJdb database. Using fastp at Q25 and MiXCR, TCRdb reprocessed the public reads and kept productive beta chains. Rows with a matching CDR3 protein are joined into one entry that keeps the most common DNA and genes. These V and J calls rely on TCRdb rather than the paper's analysis. This sample comprises just over 400,000 distinct CDR3 sequences, under 80% of them detected only once. The ten largest clonotypes hold 4% of the sample.

The study deep-sequenced TCR repertoires of sorted CD4+ and CD8+ blood T cells from severe aplastic anemia patients and healthy subjects. Ficoll-Paque density gradient centrifugation was used to isolate peripheral blood mononuclear cells. Before DNA was extracted, CD4+ and CD8+ T cells were sorted using either FACS or magnetic beads. The entry originates in a study of CD8+CD57+ T cells in acquired aplastic anemia (dated by TCRdb to 2017 to 2018). For context, the study as a whole: Extracted DNA from sorted CD4+ and CD8+ cells averaged approximately 3 ug, ranging from roughly 0.17 to 27.4 ug. Healthy donor samples averaged roughly 9.9 million reads for CD4+ and fewer than 12 million for CD8+ cells.

CDR3 length: 16 amino acids, cysteine to phenylalanine. Only CDR3 DNA remains: 48 bases, in frame from the first base. According to the germline V gene, CDR1 reads SGHTA and CDR2 reads FQGNSA. Trimming takes 7 bases from V and 5 bases from J, and the germline ends sit 21 bases apart. Paper-wide results and their limitations: Patients and healthy controls showed no significant difference in CD8+ Simpson's diversity (P=0.060). About 30 CD8+ CDR3 sequences were found in both patients and controls but appeared to be highly expressed in patients and within the immunodominant clones of the patients.

Material: sorted CD4+, CD8+, or CD8+CD57+ T cells (not recorded which) from PBMCs. Here the chain combines TRBV7-2 and TRBJ1-3, and the D gene may be TRBD1, 6 bases matching. The TCR sequence derives from a human donor in good health, serving as a control. The nucleotide sequence reads as follows: TGTGCCAGCACCCCATGCGATACGGGGGCTAGAAACACCATATATTTT. Its product reads: CASTPCDTGARNTIYF.